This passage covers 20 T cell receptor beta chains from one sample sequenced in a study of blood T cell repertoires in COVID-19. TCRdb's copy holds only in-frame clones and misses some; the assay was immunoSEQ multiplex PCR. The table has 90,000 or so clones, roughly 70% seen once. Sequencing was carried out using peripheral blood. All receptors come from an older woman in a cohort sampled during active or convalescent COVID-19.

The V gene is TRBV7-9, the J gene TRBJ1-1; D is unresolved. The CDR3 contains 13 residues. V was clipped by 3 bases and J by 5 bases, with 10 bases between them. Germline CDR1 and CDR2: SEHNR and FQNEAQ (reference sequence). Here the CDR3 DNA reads TGTGCCAGCAGCTTTCGGGGAGCGACTGAAGCTTTCTTT. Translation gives CASSFRGATEAFF.

CDR3 sequence: CASDTGQVDSPLHF. DNA of the CDR3: TGTGCCAGCGACACAGGCCAGGTAGATTCACCCCTCCACTTT. The J gene is TRBJ1-6, the V gene TRBV19, with D possibly matching TRBD1 (5 bases). This CDR3 is built from 14 residues. Germline V CDR1 and CDR2: LNHDA, SQIVND (reference sequence). The germline V and J ends were trimmed by 9 bases and 8 bases, with 17 bases remaining between them.

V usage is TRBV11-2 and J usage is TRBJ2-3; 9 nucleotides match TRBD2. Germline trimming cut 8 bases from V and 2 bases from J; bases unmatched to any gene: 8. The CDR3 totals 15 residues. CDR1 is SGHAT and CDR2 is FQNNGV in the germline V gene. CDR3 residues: CASVLAGTTTDTQYF. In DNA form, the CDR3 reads TGTGCCAGCGTCCTAGCGGGGACCACCACAGATACGCAGTATTTT.

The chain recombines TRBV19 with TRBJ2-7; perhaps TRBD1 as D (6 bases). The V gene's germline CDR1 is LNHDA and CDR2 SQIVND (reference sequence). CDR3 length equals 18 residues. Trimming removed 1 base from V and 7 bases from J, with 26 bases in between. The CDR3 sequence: CASSIGAGAGAISGEQYF. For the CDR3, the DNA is TGTGCCAGTAGTATAGGAGCAGGGGCAGGGGCGATTTCAGGGGAGCAGTACTTC. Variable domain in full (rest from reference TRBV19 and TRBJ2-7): DGGITQSPKYLFRKEGQNVTLSCEQNLNHDAMYWYRQDPGQGLRLIYYSQIVNDFQKGDIAEGYSVSREKKESFPLTVTSAQKNPTAFYLCASSIGAGAGAISGEQYFGPGTRLTVT.

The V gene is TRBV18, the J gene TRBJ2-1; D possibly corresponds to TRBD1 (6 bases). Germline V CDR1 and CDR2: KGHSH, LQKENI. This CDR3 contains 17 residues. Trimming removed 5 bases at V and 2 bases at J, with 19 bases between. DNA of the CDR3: TGTGCCAGCTCAGAAGTTCGACCGGGACACACCTACAATGAGCAGTTCTTC. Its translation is CASSEVRPGHTYNEQFF.

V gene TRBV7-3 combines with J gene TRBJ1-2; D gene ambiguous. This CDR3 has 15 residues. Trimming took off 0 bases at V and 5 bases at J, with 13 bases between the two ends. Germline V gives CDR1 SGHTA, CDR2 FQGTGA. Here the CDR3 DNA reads TGTGCCAGCAGCTTAACGGCCCAGAACAGATATGGCTACACCTTC. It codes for CASSLTAQNRYGYTF.

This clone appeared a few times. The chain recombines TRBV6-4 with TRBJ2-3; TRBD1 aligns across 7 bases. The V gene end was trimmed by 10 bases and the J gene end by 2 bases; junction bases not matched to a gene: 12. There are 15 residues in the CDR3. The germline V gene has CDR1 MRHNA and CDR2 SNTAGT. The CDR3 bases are TGTGCCACATCCCTGGGACAGACTTACACAGATACGCAGTATTTT. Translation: CATSLGQTYTDTQYF.

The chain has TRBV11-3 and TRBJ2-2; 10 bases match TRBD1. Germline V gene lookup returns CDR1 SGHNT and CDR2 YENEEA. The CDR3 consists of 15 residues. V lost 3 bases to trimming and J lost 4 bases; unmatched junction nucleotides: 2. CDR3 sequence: CASSLGQGITGELFF. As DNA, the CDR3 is TGTGCCAGCAGCTTGGGACAGGGGATCACCGGGGAGCTGTTTTTT.

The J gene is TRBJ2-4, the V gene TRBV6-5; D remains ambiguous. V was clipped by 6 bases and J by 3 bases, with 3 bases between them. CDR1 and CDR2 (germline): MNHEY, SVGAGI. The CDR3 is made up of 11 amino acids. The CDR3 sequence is CASSRKNIQYF. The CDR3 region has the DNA TGTGCCAGCAGCCGCAAAAACATTCAGTACTTC.

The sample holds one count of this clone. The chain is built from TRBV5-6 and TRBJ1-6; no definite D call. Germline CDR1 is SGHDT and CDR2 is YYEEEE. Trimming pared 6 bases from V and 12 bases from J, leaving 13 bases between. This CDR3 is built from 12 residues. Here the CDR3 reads CASIRAAGPLHF. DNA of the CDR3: TGTGCCAGCATCCGCGCGGCGGGACCCCTCCACTTT.

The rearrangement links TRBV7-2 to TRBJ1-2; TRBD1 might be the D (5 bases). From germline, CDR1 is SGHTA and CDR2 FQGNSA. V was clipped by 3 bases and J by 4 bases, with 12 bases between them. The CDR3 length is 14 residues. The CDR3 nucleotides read TGTGCCAGCAGCTTTCTCAGGGTAACCTATGGCTACACCTTC. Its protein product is CASSFLRVTYGYTF.

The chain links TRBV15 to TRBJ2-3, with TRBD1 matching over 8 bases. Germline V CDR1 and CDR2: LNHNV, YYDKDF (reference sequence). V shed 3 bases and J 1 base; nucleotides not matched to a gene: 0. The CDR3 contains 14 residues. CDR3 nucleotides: TGTGCCACCAGCAGGACAGGGGGCACAGATACGCAGTATTTT. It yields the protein CATSRTGGTDTQYF.

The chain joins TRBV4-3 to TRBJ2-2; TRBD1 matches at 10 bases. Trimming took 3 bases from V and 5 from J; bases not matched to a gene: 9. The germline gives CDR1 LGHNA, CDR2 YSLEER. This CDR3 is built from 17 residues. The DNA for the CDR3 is TGCGCCAGCAGCCACCAAGTGAGGACAGGGGGTACCGGGGAGCTGTTTTTT. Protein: CASSHQVRTGGTGELFF.

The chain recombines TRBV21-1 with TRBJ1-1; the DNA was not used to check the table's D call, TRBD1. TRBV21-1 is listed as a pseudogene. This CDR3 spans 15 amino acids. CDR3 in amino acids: CASSKGARGQTEAFF. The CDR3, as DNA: TGTGCCAGCAGCAAAGGGGCCAGGGGGCAAACTGAAGCTTTCTTT.

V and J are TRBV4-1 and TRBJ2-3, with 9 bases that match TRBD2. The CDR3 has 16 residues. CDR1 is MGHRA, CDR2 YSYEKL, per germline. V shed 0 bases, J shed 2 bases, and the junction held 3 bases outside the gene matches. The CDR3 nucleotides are TGCGCCAGCAGCCAAGAGGTAGCGGGGGTCACAGATACGCAGTATTTT. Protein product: CASSQEVAGVTDTQYF.

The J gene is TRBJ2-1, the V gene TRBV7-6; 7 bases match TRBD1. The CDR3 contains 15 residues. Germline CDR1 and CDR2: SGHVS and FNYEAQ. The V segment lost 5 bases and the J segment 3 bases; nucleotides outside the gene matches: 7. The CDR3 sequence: CASSLGQVLYNEQFF. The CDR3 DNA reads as TGTGCCAGCAGCCTAGGACAGGTCCTCTACAATGAGCAGTTCTTC. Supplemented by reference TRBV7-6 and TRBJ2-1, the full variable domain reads GAGVSQSPRYKVTKRGQDVALRCDPISGHVSLYWYRQALGQGPEFLTYFNYEAQQDKSGLPNDRFSAERPEGSISTLTIQRTEQRDSAMYRCASSLGQVLYNEQFFGPGTRLTVL.

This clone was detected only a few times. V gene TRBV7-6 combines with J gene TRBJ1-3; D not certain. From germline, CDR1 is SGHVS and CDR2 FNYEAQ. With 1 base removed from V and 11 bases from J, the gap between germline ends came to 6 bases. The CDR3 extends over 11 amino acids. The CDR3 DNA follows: TGTGCCAGCAGCTTAGGTTCGGCCATATATTTT. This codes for CASSLGSAIYF.

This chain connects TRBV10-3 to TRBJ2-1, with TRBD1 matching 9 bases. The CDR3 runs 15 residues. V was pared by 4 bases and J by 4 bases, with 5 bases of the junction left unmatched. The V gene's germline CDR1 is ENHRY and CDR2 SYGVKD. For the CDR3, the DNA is TGTGCCATCAGTGTGGGACAGGGACAGTACAATGAGCAGTTCTTC. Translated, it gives CAISVGQGQYNEQFF.

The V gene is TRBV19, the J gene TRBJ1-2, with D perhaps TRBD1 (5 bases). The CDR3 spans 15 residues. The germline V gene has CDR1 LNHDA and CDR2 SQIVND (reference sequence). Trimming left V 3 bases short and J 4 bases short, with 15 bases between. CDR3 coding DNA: TGTGCCAGTAGTATTACCCCGACAGCCTCCTATGGCTACACCTTC. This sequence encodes CASSITPTASYGYTF.

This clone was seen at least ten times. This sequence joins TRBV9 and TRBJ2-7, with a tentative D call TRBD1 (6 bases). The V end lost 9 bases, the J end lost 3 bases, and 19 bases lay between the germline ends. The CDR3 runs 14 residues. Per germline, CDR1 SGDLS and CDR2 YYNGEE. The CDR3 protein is CATPHAGAHYEQYF. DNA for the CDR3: TGTGCCACCCCGCATGCAGGGGCGCACTACGAGCAGTACTTC. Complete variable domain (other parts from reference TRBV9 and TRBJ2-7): DSGVTQTPKHLITATGQRVTLRCSPRSGDLSVYWYQQSLDQGLQFLIQYYNGEERAKGNILERFSAQQFPDLHSELNLSSLELGDSALYFCATPHAGAHYEQYFGPGTRLTVT.